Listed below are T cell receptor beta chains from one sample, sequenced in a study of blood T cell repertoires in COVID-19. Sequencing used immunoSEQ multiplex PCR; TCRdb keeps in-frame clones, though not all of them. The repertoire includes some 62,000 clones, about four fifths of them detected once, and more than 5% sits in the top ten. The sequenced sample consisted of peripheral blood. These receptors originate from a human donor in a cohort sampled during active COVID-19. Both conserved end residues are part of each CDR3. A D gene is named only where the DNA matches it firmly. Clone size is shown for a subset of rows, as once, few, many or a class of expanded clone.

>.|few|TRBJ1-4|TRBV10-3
TGTGCCATCAGTGAGGGGCCCGCTTCAAATGAAAAACTGTTTTTT
CAISEGPASNEKLFF
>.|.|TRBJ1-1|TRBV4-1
TGCGCCAGCAGCCAAGAAGGGGCCAGTAACACTGAAGCTTTCTTT
CASSQEGASNTEAFF
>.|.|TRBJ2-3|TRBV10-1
TGCGCCAGCAGCCGGGACCAGTCGGGAGCGGATACGCAGTATTTT
CASSRDQSGADTQYF
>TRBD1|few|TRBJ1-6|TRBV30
TGTGCCTGGAGTCGGGACAGCAATAATTCACCCCTCCACTTT
CAWSRDSNNSPLHF
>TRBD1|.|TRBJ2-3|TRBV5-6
TGTGCCAGCAGCACTCCGGGACAGGGCACAGATACGCAGTATTTT
CASSTPGQGTDTQYF
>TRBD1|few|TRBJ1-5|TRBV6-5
TGTGCCAGCAGAGGACAGGGTGATCAGCCCCAGCATTTT
CASRGQGDQPQHF
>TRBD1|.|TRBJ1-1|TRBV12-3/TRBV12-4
TGTGCCACCGGGGACAGGGGGTACACTGAAGCTTTCTTT
CATGDRGYTEAFF
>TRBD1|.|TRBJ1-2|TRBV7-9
TGTGCCAGCAGCTTAGCCATGGACAGGGGCTATGGCTACACCTTC
CASSLAMDRGYGYTF
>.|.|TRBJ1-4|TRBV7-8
TGTGCCAGCAGCTTTGGCAGGGGCGGTGAAAAACTGTTTTTT
CASSFGRGGEKLFF
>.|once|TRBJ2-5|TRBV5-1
TGCGCCAGCAGCTTAAGACAACAAGAGACCCAGTACTTC
CASSLRQQETQYF
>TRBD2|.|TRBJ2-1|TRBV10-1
TGCGCCAGCAGTGCACTAGCGGGGACCTACAATGAGCAGTTCTTC
CASSALAGTYNEQFF
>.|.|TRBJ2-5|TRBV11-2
TGTGCCAGCAGCTCCCAGGGTTACCAAGAGACCCAGTACTTC
CASSSQGYQETQYF
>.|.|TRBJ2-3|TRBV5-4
TGTGCCAGCAGCAAGGGGGGACAGTCCACAGATACGCAGTATTTT
CASSKGGQSTDTQYF
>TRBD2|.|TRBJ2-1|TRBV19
TGTGCCAGTAGTGAGACTAGCGGGGGCAATGAGCAGTTCTTC
CASSETSGGNEQFF
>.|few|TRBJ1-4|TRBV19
TGTGCCAGTAGTATCACCGGGTCCTCAATTGAAAAACTGTTTTTT
CASSITGSSIEKLFF
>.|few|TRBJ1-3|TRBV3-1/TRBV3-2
TGTGCCAGCAGCCCCACGAGCTCTGGAAACACCATATATTTT
CASSPTSSGNTIYF
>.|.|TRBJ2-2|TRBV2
TGTGCCAGCGTCAGGGAAACGACCGGGGAGCTGTTTTTT
CASVRETTGELFF
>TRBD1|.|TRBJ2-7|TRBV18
TGTGCCAGCTCTTCCGGGACAGGAACCTACGAGCAGTACTTC
CASSSGTGTYEQYF
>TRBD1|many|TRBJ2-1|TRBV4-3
TGCGCCAGCAGCCAAGGGGAGGGACAGGGGGTAGGTGAGCAGTTCTTC
CASSQGEGQGVGEQFF
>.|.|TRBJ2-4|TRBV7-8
TGTGCCAGCAGCTATGGGGACACCGGCCCCCTTCAGTACTTC
CASSYGDTGPLQYF
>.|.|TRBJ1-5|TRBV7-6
TGTGCCAGCAGCTCCACTAATTATGGCAATCAGCCCCAGCATTTT
CASSSTNYGNQPQHF
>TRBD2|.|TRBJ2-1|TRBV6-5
TGTGCCAGCACGCTCTTAGCGGGGGGGCTGAGTGAGCAGTTCTTC
CASTLLAGGLSEQFF
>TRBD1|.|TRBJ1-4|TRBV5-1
TGCGCCAGCAGCTTGTACGCGGACAGGGGCGAAAAACTGTTTTTT
CASSLYADRGEKLFF
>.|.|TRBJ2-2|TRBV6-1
TGTGCCAGCAGTGAGGCCCTAGTAATTCGCACCGGGGAGCTGTTTTTT
CASSEALVIRTGELFF
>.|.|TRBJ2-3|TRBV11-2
TGTGCCAGCAGCTTAGCCACTAGCTACACAGATACGCAGTATTTT
CASSLATSYTDTQYF
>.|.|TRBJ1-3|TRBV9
TGTGCCAGCAGCCCCCAGACACCACGAAACACCATATATTTT
CASSPQTPRNTIYF
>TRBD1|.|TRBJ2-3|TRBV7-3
TGTGCCAGCAGCTTAACCCCTCGCGGGCCCGGGACAGGGGTTAGCACAGATACGCAGTATTTT
CASSLTPRGPGTGVSTDTQYF
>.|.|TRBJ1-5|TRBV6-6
TGTGCCAGCAGTTACTCCCTACAGGGCAATCAGCCCCAGCATTTT
CASSYSLQGNQPQHF
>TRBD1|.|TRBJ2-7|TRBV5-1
TGCGCCAGCAGTCGGGGACAGGGTCTCTACGAGCAGTACTTC
CASSRGQGLYEQYF
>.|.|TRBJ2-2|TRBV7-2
TGTGCCAGCAGCTTAGACAGGTCAACCGGGGAGCTGTTTTTT
CASSLDRSTGELFF
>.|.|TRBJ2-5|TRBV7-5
TGTGCCAGAAGCCCCCTAGCGGGGGGGACGGAAGAGACCCAGTACTTC
CARSPLAGGTEETQYF
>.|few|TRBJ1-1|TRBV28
TGTGCCAGCAGCTCTATGAACACTGAAGCTTTCTTT
CASSSMNTEAFF
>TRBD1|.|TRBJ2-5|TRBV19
TGTGCCAGTAGTGTTAACAGGGGCGAGACCCAGTACTTC
CASSVNRGETQYF
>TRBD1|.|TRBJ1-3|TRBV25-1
TGTGCCAGCAGTGATCACAGGGGTGCCTCTGGAAACACCATATATTTT
CASSDHRGASGNTIYF
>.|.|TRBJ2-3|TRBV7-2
TGTGCCAGCAGCTTAGTCGGAGGGGGGGCGAATACGCAGTATTTT
CASSLVGGGANTQYF
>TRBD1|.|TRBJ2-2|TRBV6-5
TGTGCCAGCAGGGACAGGGGCGACACCGGGGAGCTGTTTTTT
CASRDRGDTGELFF
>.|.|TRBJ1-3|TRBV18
TGTGCCAGCTCACCACCGCTTGGAGGGCTCTCTGGAAACACCATATATTTT
CASSPPLGGLSGNTIYF
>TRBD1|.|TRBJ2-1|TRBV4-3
TGCGCCAGCAGCCAAGATGGGACAGGAGAGCAGTTCTTC
CASSQDGTGEQFF
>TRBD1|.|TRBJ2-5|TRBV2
TGTGCCAGCAGTAATCCGGGACAGGGTCTCGAGACCCAGTACTTC
CASSNPGQGLETQYF
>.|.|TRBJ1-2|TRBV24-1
TGTGCCACCAGTGATTTTCACAGCACCTATGGCTACACCTTC
CATSDFHSTYGYTF